This passage covers 31 T cell receptor beta chains from one sample sequenced in a study of cytomegalovirus exposure and HLA in healthy donors. 13 Jbeta primers and 60 Vbeta primers were used for the PCR. Sequencing was performed with immunoSEQ multiplex PCR; in TCRdb, only in-frame clones are kept and a portion is missing. The sample yields under 200,000 clones, 60% to 85% seen once. The sample was PBMCs. These receptors were taken from a female donor in good health and CMV-seronegative.

J is TRBJ2-3 and V is TRBV30; D is perhaps TRBD1 (5 bases). V shed 4 bases and J shed 2 bases, with 10 bases lying between them. The CDR3 has 13 amino acids. Germline V gene data show CDR1 as GTSNPN and CDR2 as SVGIG (reference sequence). The CDR3 coding sequence is TGTGCCTGGACCAGGGCTGACACAGATACGCAGTATTTT. Its translation is CAWTRADTDTQYF.

This clone was picked up one time. This chain links TRBV7-6 with TRBJ1-4; 7 bases agree with TRBD1. CDR1 is SGHVS and CDR2 is FNYEAQ in the germline V gene. Unmatched junction bases numbered 7, after V lost 5 bases and J lost 4 bases. The length of the CDR3 is 15 residues. The chain's CDR3 is CASSATGTVNEKLFF. CDR3 coding DNA: TGTGCCAGCAGCGCCACCGGGACAGTTAATGAAAAACTGTTTTTT. The variable domain in full, with the rest retrieved from reference TRBV7-6 and TRBJ1-4, is GAGVSQSPRYKVTKRGQDVALRCDPISGHVSLYWYRQALGQGPEFLTYFNYEAQQDKSGLPNDRFSAERPEGSISTLTIQRTEQRDSAMYRCASSATGTVNEKLFFGSGTQLSVL.

This rearrangement joins TRBV19 to TRBJ1-5; 7 nucleotides align to TRBD1. V was clipped by 4 bases and J by 0 bases; unmatched bases: 3. The CDR3 is made up of 15 amino acids. Germline-derived CDR1 and CDR2 are LNHDA and SQIVND (reference sequence). In DNA, the CDR3 is TGTGCCAGTAGTACCAGGGGGAATAGCAATCAGCCCCAGCATTTT. It encodes CASSTRGNSNQPQHF. Using reference TRBV19 and TRBJ1-5 for the parts outside the CDR3, the full variable domain is DGGITQSPKYLFRKEGQNVTLSCEQNLNHDAMYWYRQDPGQGLRLIYYSQIVNDFQKGDIAEGYSVSREKKESFPLTVTSAQKNPTAFYLCASSTRGNSNQPQHFGDGTRLSIL.

The V gene is TRBV19, the J gene TRBJ1-1; D ambiguous. This CDR3 is 10 amino acids long. Trimming stripped 4 bases from V and 7 bases from J, with 4 bases between. Germline V gene data show CDR1 as LNHDA and CDR2 as SQIVND (reference sequence). CDR3 sequence: CASSTFEAFF. CDR3 DNA sequence: TGTGCCAGTAGTACGTTTGAAGCTTTCTTT.

The chain carries TRBV7-2 and TRBJ2-5; maybe TRBD1 (6 bases). The germline CDR1 and CDR2 sequences are SGHTA and FQGNSA. The CDR3 contains 15 residues. V dropped 1 base and J dropped 0 bases, with 9 bases sitting between them. The CDR3 DNA reads TGTGCCAGCAGCTTAGATCAGGGGTACCAAGAGACCCAGTACTTC. Amino acid sequence: CASSLDQGYQETQYF. Using reference TRBV7-2 and TRBJ2-5 for the parts outside the CDR3, the full variable domain is GAGVSQSPSNKVTEKGKDVELRCDPISGHTALYWYRQSLGQGLEFLIYFQGNSAPDKSGLPSDRFSAERTGGSVSTLTIQRTQQEDSAVYLCASSLDQGYQETQYFGPGTRLLVL.

The chain recombines TRBV9 with TRBJ2-1; 16 nucleotides agree with TRBD2. CDR3 length: 16 residues. The V gene end was trimmed by 2 bases and the J gene end by 5 bases; junction bases not matched to a gene: 1. Germline lookup yields CDR1 SGDLS and CDR2 YYNGEE. The CDR3 DNA follows: TGTGCCAGCAGCGTGGGACTAGCGGGGGGGAACAATGAGCAGTTCTTC. This codes for CASSVGLAGGNNEQFF.

CDR3 DNA sequence: TGTGCCAGCAGCGGTAGAAGACAGGGAAATTCACCCCTCCACTTT. Encoded protein: CASSGRRQGNSPLHF. The genes are TRBV9 and TRBJ1-6; 7 bases are a match to TRBD1. This CDR3 has 15 amino acids. V was pared by 3 bases and J by 7 bases, with 7 bases of the junction left unmatched. Germline V CDR1 and CDR2: SGDLS, YYNGEE.

The chain combines TRBV2 with TRBJ1-2; D not resolved. The V end lost 3 bases, the J end lost 1 base, and 9 bases lay between the germline ends. CDR3 length: 14 residues. Germline CDR1 SNHLY, CDR2 FYNNEI. CDR3 protein: CASSENSRNYGYTF. As DNA, the CDR3 is TGTGCCAGCAGTGAGAACAGTCGTAACTATGGCTACACCTTC.

V and J are TRBV25-1 and TRBJ2-2; D uncertain. The CDR3 has 15 amino acids. CDR1 is MGHDK, CDR2 SYGVNS, per germline. V lost 3 bases, J lost 0 bases, and 8 bases lay in between. Here the CDR3 reads CASSERQSNTGELFF. CDR3 bases: TGTGCCAGCAGTGAGAGGCAGTCGAACACCGGGGAGCTGTTTTTT.

The gene calls are TRBV10-1 and TRBJ2-1, with TRBD2 matching over 11 bases. Germline V gene data show CDR1 as WNHNN and CDR2 as SYGVQD (reference sequence). V trimming: 3 bases; J trimming: 0 bases; junction bases outside the gene matches: 10. CDR3 length equals 19 residues. This chain's CDR3 is CASSDLLAGASSSYNEQFF. In nucleotides, the CDR3 is TGCGCCAGCAGTGACCTACTAGCGGGGGCCTCGAGCTCCTACAATGAGCAGTTCTTC.

This CDR3 reads CASSQDYLAPYEQYF. DNA of the CDR3: TGCGCCAGCAGCCAAGATTATCTAGCGCCCTACGAGCAGTACTTC. The chain joins TRBV4-1 to TRBJ2-7; the D gene is possibly TRBD2 (6 bases). The CDR3 totals 15 residues. Trimming cost V 0 bases and J 2 bases, with 11 bases left between them. Germline assignment: CDR1 MGHRA and CDR2 YSYEKL.

The V gene is TRBV5-4, the J gene TRBJ1-4; 10 nucleotides match TRBD1. The CDR3 is made up of 16 amino acids. Looked up from germline, CDR1 is SGHNT and CDR2 is YYREEE (reference sequence). V trimming: 2 bases; J trimming: 5 bases; junction bases outside the gene matches: 6. The CDR3, as DNA: TGTGCCAGCAGCTTATGGGACAGGGGACCAAATGAAAAACTGTTTTTT. It is translated as CASSLWDRGPNEKLFF.

This chain links TRBV5-1 with TRBJ1-3; D might be TRBD1 (6 bases). This CDR3 is built from 15 residues. Germline values: CDR1 SGHRS, CDR2 YFSETQ. Trimming cost V 2 bases and J 4 bases, with 13 bases left between them. CDR3 protein: CASSFGTSGGNTIYF. The DNA for the CDR3 is TGCGCCAGCAGCTTCGGGACATCAGGCGGAAACACCATATATTTT.

The gene calls are TRBV4-3 and TRBJ2-5, with a tentative D call TRBD1 (6 bases). V dropped 5 bases and J dropped 2 bases, with 30 bases sitting between them. Germline V gives CDR1 LGHNA, CDR2 YSLEER. The CDR3 has 20 residues. The CDR3 region is CASSSTWPYQGNGLQETQYF. CDR3 DNA: TGCGCCAGCAGCTCAACTTGGCCGTACCAGGGGAACGGATTGCAAGAGACCCAGTACTTC.

The rearrangement joins TRBV4-1 to TRBJ1-1, with 9 bases lining up with TRBD1. Germline V gene lookup returns CDR1 MGHRA and CDR2 YSYEKL. Trimming cost V 3 bases and J 2 bases; bases outside gene matches: 1. The CDR3 loop spans 14 amino acids. The CDR3 sequence is CASSQGQGNTEAFF. The CDR3 coding sequence is TGCGCCAGCAGCCAGGGACAGGGTAACACTGAAGCTTTCTTT.

In its sample, this clone was seen once. The chain combines TRBV7-3 with TRBJ2-3; TRBD2 agrees at 13 bases. Germline loops: CDR1 SGHTA, CDR2 FQGTGA. The CDR3 runs 16 residues. V lost 5 bases to trimming and J lost 6 bases; unmatched junction nucleotides: 8. The CDR3 bases are TGTGCCAGCAGCCCGAGACTAGCGGGGGGTCCGGATACGCAGTATTTT. As protein: CASSPRLAGGPDTQYF.

The CDR3, as DNA: TGTGCCAGCAGCTTAGAGTACAGGGACGCTGAAGCTTTCTTT. Protein sequence: CASSLEYRDAEAFF. The chain couples TRBV7-9 to TRBJ1-1; possibly TRBD1 for D (6 bases). V lost 1 base, J lost 6 bases, and 12 bases lay in between. The CDR3 has 14 amino acids. Germline V gene data show CDR1 as SEHNR and CDR2 as FQNEAQ (reference sequence).

This rearrangement joins TRBV7-2 to TRBJ2-1; 7 positions agree with TRBD2. Germline loops: CDR1 SGHTA, CDR2 FQGNSA. The CDR3 spans 16 residues. Trimming removed 1 base from V and 8 bases from J; junction bases left unmatched: 11. The CDR3 loop reads CASSLGVGGIADEQFF. As DNA, the CDR3 is TGTGCCAGCAGCTTAGGAGTGGGAGGGATAGCAGATGAGCAGTTCTTC.

The chain combines TRBV20-1 with TRBJ2-3; D remains ambiguous. CDR3 length: 11 residues. Between the trimmed V and J ends, which lost 5 bases and 11 bases, there was a span of 14 bases. Per the germline V gene, CDR1 is DFQATT and CDR2 is SNEGSKA (reference sequence). Written as DNA, the CDR3 is TGCAGTGCTCCGACTCCCCAAAGGCAGTATTTT. Encoded protein: CSAPTPQRQYF.

V and J are TRBV19 and TRBJ1-1; no firm D call. CDR1 and CDR2 (germline): LNHDA, SQIVND (reference sequence). V lost 4 bases and J lost 2, with 11 bases in between. The CDR3 sequence is 14 residues long. The CDR3 loop reads CASSRADLNTEAFF. The DNA of the CDR3 is TGTGCCAGTAGTAGGGCAGACCTAAACACTGAAGCTTTCTTT.

Turning to this clone: A junction end diverges from the germline sequence, so it may reflect a read error. The rearrangement uses TRBV28 and TRBJ2-4; a possible D gene is TRBD2 (5 bases). The CDR3 totals 14 residues. Germline V gene sequence: CDR1 MDHEN, CDR2 SYDVKM. CDR3 DNA: TGTGCCAGCACTTTAGGTGCTAGCTTTGACATTCAGTACTTC. Protein sequence: CASTLGASFDIQYF. The full variable domain, in which reference TRBV28 and TRBJ2-4 provide the parts outside the CDR3, is DVKVTQSSRYLVKRTGEKVFLECVQDMDHENMFWYRQDPGLGLRLIYFSYDVKMKEKGDIPEGYSVSREKKERFSLILESASTNQTSMYLCASTLGASFDIQYFGAGTRLSVL.

This sequence joins TRBV28 and TRBJ2-5; D remains unclear. The germline V and J ends were trimmed by 1 base and 5 bases, with 11 bases remaining between them. This CDR3 spans 14 amino acids. Germline CDR1 MDHEN, CDR2 SYDVKM. CDR3 amino acids: CASSLSLPSETQYF. The DNA for the CDR3 is TGTGCCAGCAGTTTATCCCTCCCCTCGGAGACCCAGTACTTC.

The chain uses TRBV6-4 and TRBJ1-1, with TRBD1 identical over 8 bases. J gave up 2 bases and V 4 bases, and 3 bases lay outside the gene matches. This CDR3 comprises 14 residues. The germline V gene has CDR1 MRHNA and CDR2 SNTAGT. For the CDR3, the DNA is TGTGCCAGCAGTGCGACAGGGGAAAACACTGAAGCTTTCTTT. It yields the protein CASSATGENTEAFF.

CDR3 in DNA: TGTGCCAGCAGTTTAGGGGGGGCCGGGGAGCTGTTTTTT. Translating gives CASSLGGAGELFF. The gene calls are TRBV28 and TRBJ2-2; 7 nucleotides line up with TRBD2. Per the germline V gene, CDR1 is MDHEN and CDR2 is SYDVKM. This CDR3 has 13 residues. V dropped 2 bases and J dropped 6; count of bases not matched to a gene: 0. Using reference TRBV28 and TRBJ2-2 for the parts outside the CDR3, the full variable domain is DVKVTQSSRYLVKRTGEKVFLECVQDMDHENMFWYRQDPGLGLRLIYFSYDVKMKEKGDIPEGYSVSREKKERFSLILESASTNQTSMYLCASSLGGAGELFFGEGSRLTVL.

This chain connects TRBV30 to TRBJ2-3, with D maybe TRBD2 (6 bases). Germline V CDR1 and CDR2: GTSNPN, SVGIG (reference sequence). This CDR3 is built from 15 residues. The V gene lost 5 bases and the J gene lost 5 bases, with 20 bases spanning the gap. CDR3: CAWSSRERPGDTQYF. The CDR3 bases are TGTGCCTGGTCTAGCCGGGAGAGGCCCGGAGATACGCAGTATTTT.

The chain joins TRBV28 to TRBJ2-1; 13 nucleotides agree with TRBD2. Trimming removed 5 bases from V and 5 bases from J; junction bases left unmatched: 12. Germline assignment: CDR1 MDHEN and CDR2 SYDVKM. The CDR3 has 18 amino acids. For the CDR3, the DNA is TGTGCCAGCAGTACCCCACTAGCGGGAGGGATAAAGGACAATGAGCAGTTCTTC. It translates to CASSTPLAGGIKDNEQFF.

The chain couples TRBV7-9 to TRBJ1-1; D might be TRBD1 (5 bases). With 0 bases removed from V and 2 bases from J, the gap between germline ends came to 10 bases. Germline V gene data show CDR1 as SEHNR and CDR2 as FQNEAQ (reference sequence). The CDR3 is 15 amino acids. CDR3 bases: TGTGCCAGCAGCTTAGCGGCAGGGTCTAACACTGAAGCTTTCTTT. As protein: CASSLAAGSNTEAFF.

The V gene is TRBV5-4, the J gene TRBJ2-7; 9 positions match TRBD2. With 3 bases clipped from V and 0 bases from J, the junction kept 7 bases outside the gene matches. Germline-derived CDR1 and CDR2 are SGHNT and YYREEE (reference sequence). The CDR3 consists of 16 residues. DNA of the CDR3: TGTGCCAGCAGCTCGTATAGCGGGAGCCCCTCCTACGAGCAGTACTTC. It is translated as CASSSYSGSPSYEQYF.

This rearrangement joins TRBV5-4 to TRBJ2-1; 10 positions match TRBD1. After removal of 0 bases from V and 7 bases from J, the junction contained 7 bases not matched to a gene. CDR1 SGHNT and CDR2 YYREEE come from the germline V gene (reference sequence). The CDR3 loop spans 16 amino acids. The CDR3 loop is CASSLEGQGFRNEQFF. The CDR3 nucleotides read TGTGCCAGCAGCTTGGAGGGACAGGGGTTTAGGAATGAGCAGTTCTTC.

V usage is TRBV4-2 and J usage is TRBJ2-7; 7 positions agree with TRBD1. The V gene's germline CDR1 is LGHNA and CDR2 YNFKEQ. The V segment lost 5 bases and the J segment 5 bases; nucleotides outside the gene matches: 6. The length of the CDR3 is 13 residues. The CDR3 reads CASSKQGLNEQYF. The CDR3, as DNA: TGTGCCAGCAGCAAACAGGGGCTCAACGAGCAGTACTTC.

The V call is TRBV28, the J call TRBJ1-5, with D tentatively TRBD1 (5 bases). CDR1 MDHEN and CDR2 SYDVKM come from the germline V gene. This CDR3 contains 14 residues. The germline V and J ends were trimmed by 3 bases and 2 bases, with 8 bases remaining between them. The CDR3 region has the DNA TGTGCCAGCAGTTTGGCGGGGGGCAATCAGCCCCAGCATTTT. As protein: CASSLAGGNQPQHF.